This T cell receptor (beta chain) is drawn from a study of T cells in Graves' hyperthyroidism and ophthalmopathy. Only a few counts were recorded for this clonotype. Its antigen is still unknown. CDR1 is SGHRS and CDR2 is YFSETQ in the germline V gene. CDR3 length: 15 amino acids. V was pared by 5 bases and J by 3 bases, with 6 bases of the junction left unmatched. Whole-study findings and limits: Progression to ophthalmopathy was predicted a median of roughly 6.6 months early. Within blood appeared most thyroid clonotypes that had expanded above 0.001.

Clinical Activity Scores of at least 3, NOSPECS grades of at least 4 and durations under 3 months characterized ophthalmopathy patients. Lactation, pregnancy, other autoimmune disease or uncontrolled infection led to exclusion of patients. TCR beta CDR3 region amplification was performed from RNA transcripts. The study used the HTBI primer set for a first-round RT-PCR of the TCR CDR3. TCRdb re-analysed the multiplex PCR reads in MiXCR, keeping a single row per CDR3 protein. The sample records some 570,000 distinct CDR3 sequences, more than 13% being singletons. The sequence was obtained from a woman younger than 30 with Graves' ophthalmopathy. The source material was blood. This chain links TRBV5-1 with TRBJ1-1, with 11 nucleotides matching TRBD1. The CDR3 sequence: CASRGQGGGDTEAFF. The CDR3 DNA follows: TGCGCCAGCAGGGGACAGGGGGGGGGAGACACTGAAGCTTTCTTT. The variable domain in full, with the rest retrieved from reference TRBV5-1 and TRBJ1-1, is KAGVTQTPRYLIKTRGQQVTLSCSPISGHRSVSWYQQTPGQGLQFLFEYFSETQRNKGNFPGRFSGRQFSNSRSEMNVSTLELGDSALYLCASRGQGGGDTEAFFGQGTRLTVV.